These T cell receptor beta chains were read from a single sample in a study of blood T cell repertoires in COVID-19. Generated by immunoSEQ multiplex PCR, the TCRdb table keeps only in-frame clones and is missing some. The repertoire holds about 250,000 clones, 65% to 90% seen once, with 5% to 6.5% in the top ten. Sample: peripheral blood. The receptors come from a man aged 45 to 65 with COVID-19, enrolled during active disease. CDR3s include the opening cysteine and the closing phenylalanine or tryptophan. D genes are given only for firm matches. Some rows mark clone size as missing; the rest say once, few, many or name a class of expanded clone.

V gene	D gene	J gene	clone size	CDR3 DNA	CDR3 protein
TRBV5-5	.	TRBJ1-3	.	TGTGCCAGCAGCTTGTTAGGTCCGGACAGATCTGGAAACACCATATATTTT	CASSLLGPDRSGNTIYF
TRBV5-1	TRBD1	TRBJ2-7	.	TGCGCCAGCAGCTTGGCTGGGACAGGGAAGTACGAGCAGTACTTC	CASSLAGTGKYEQYF
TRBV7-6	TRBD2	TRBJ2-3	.	TGTGCCAGCAGCCGACTAGCGGGGGGAGGGGATACGCAGTATTTT	CASSRLAGGGDTQYF
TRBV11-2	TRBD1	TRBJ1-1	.	TGTGCCAGCAGCCCTGGGACAGGGCGACGGGGGAACACTGAAGCTTTCTTT	CASSPGTGRRGNTEAFF
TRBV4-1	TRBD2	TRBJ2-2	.	TGCGCCAGCAGCCAAGTATTAGCGGGGGGCACGAACACCGGGGAGCTGTTTTTT	CASSQVLAGGTNTGELFF
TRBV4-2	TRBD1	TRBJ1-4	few	TGTGCCAGCAGCGGTCTGGGACAGGGATCAACTAATGAAAAACTGTTTTTT	CASSGLGQGSTNEKLFF
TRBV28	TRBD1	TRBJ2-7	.	TGTGCCAGCAGTTTAAGTTCCAGGGGGCGCTACGAGCAGTACTTC	CASSLSSRGRYEQYF
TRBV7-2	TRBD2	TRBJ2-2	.	TGTGCCAGCAGCTTATCATTAGCGGGGATAGCTGCGAACACCGGGGAGCTGTTTTTT	CASSLSLAGIAANTGELFF
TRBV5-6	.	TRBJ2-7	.	TGTGCCAGCAGCTTAGGAAGGGGCAACGAGCAGTACTTC	CASSLGRGNEQYF
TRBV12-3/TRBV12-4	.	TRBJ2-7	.	TGTGCCAGCAGTTTTGGGGGAGGAGACGAGCAGTACTTC	CASSFGGGDEQYF
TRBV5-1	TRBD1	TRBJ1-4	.	TGCGCCAGCAGCCCCAAGGGGGCTACTAATGAAAAACTGTTTTTT	CASSPKGATNEKLFF
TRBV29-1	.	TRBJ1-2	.	TGCAGCGCAGGCCAAAGGGGCGTAATGGGTGGCTACACCTTC	CSAGQRGVMGGYTF
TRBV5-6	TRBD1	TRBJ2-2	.	TGTGCCAGCAGCTTGGGGGGCACCGGGACAGGTCCCGGGGAGCTGTTTTTT	CASSLGGTGTGPGELFF
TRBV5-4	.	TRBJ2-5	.	TGTGCCAGCTCCGGGCTAGCGACCAAAGAGACCCAGTACTTC	CASSGLATKETQYF
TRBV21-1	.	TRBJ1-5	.	TGTGCCAGCAGCAAAGGAGGGTTTCGGAGCAATCAGCCCCAGCATTTT	CASSKGGFRSNQPQHF
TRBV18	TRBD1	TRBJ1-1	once	TGTGCCAGCTCACCCGGGACAGGGGGTCTGGGGACTGAAGCTTTCTTT	CASSPGTGGLGTEAFF
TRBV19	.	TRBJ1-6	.	TGTGCCAGTAGTATAGTCCAGGGCGGTAATTCACCCCTCCACTTT	CASSIVQGGNSPLHF
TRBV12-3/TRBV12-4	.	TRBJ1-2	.	TGTGCCAGCAGCCTAGGAGTCAACTATGGCTACACCTTC	CASSLGVNYGYTF
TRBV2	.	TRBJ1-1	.	TGTGCCAGCAGTGACGTCCAACGGTGGACTGAAGCTTTCTTT	CASSDVQRWTEAFF
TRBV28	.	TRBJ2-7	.	TGTGCCAGCACCCACACGGAGGGTAGGGGTCTCTACGAGCAGTACTTC	CASTHTEGRGLYEQYF
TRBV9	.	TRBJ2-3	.	TGTGCCAGCAGCATAACAGGGCTTGAGGCAGATACGCAGTATTTT	CASSITGLEADTQYF
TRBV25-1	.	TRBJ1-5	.	TGTGCCAGCAGTGATGCCAGGGAGGGTCAGCCCCAGCATTTT	CASSDAREGQPQHF
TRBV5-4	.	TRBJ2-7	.	TGTGCCAGCAGCCTGAGGGACATCGTGGAGGTCAAGCAGTACTTC	CASSLRDIVEVKQYF
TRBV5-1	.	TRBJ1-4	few	TGCGCCAGCAGCTTGACAGCAACTAATGAAAAACTGTTTTTT	CASSLTATNEKLFF
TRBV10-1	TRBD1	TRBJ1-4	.	TGCGCCAGCAGTGACAGGAGACAGGGGAATGAAAAACTGTTTTTT	CASSDRRQGNEKLFF
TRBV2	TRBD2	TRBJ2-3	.	TGTGCCAGCAGTCCGGGCGGGGGGCGATCAAATACGCAGTATTTT	CASSPGGGRSNTQYF
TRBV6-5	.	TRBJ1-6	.	TGTGCCTCGAAACGAGTTAATTCACCCCTCCACTTT	CASKRVNSPLHF
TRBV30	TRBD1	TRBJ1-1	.	TGTGCCTGGAGCCCTCCAGGGGGTGAGATAATGAACACTGAAGCTTTCTTT	CAWSPPGGEIMNTEAFF
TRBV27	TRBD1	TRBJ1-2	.	TGTGCCAGCAGTACGTCATCGATCCCGGGACAGGGTTTCTATGGCTACACCTTC	CASSTSSIPGQGFYGYTF
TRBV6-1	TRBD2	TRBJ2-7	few	TGTGCCAGCAGTGGAGGGACTAGCGGGGGCCTTTCCTACGAGCAGTACTTC	CASSGGTSGGLSYEQYF
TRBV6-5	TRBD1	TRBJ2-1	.	TGTGCCAGCAGTTACCGGACAGGAAATGAGCAGTTCTTC	CASSYRTGNEQFF
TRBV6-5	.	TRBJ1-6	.	TGTGCCTCACAGGAGGGGATCGGGTCACCCCTCCACTTT	CASQEGIGSPLHF
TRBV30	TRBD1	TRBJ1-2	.	TGTGCCTGGTACGGACAGGGGGCTGGCTACACCTTC	CAWYGQGAGYTF
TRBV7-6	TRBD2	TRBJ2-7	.	TGTGCCAGCAGCTTAGATAGCGGGGGGGCCCGTACCGAGCAGTACTTC	CASSLDSGGARTEQYF
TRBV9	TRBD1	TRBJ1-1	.	TGTGCCAGCAGCGCCCGGGGGACAGAGAACACTGAAGCTTTCTTT	CASSARGTENTEAFF
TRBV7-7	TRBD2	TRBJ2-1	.	TGTGCTAGCAGCCCCGGGTTGAGGGAAGCGGGGGTGCGCAATGAGCAGTTCTTC	CASSPGLREAGVRNEQFF
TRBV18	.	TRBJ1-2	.	TGTGCCAGCTCACCACTAAGAGACGCGGGGGTATATGGCTACACCTTC	CASSPLRDAGVYGYTF
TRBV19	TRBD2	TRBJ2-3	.	TGTGCCAGTAGTACTAGCGGGGGGATTTGGGATACGCAGTATTTT	CASSTSGGIWDTQYF
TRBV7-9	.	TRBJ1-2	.	TGTGCCAGCAGCTCAACAAGGACAGCGAAGACTAACTATGGCTACACCTTC	CASSSTRTAKTNYGYTF
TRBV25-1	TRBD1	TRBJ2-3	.	TGTGCCAGCAGTGTTCGGACAGGACTGAAGCCTAGCACAGATACGCAGTATTTT	CASSVRTGLKPSTDTQYF
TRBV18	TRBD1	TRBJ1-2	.	TGTGCCAGCTCACAGACAGGGGCGCGCGGCTACACCTTC	CASSQTGARGYTF
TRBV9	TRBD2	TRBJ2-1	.	TGTGCCAGCAGCGTAACAGCGGGAGAGCAGTTCTTC	CASSVTAGEQFF
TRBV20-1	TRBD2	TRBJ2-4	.	TGCAGTGCTAGTGGAACTAGCGGGGGGGCCTCCAAAAACATTCAGTACTTC	CSASGTSGGASKNIQYF
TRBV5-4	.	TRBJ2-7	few	TGTGCCAGCCGACTCGACAGCAGCTCCTACGAGCAGTACTTC	CASRLDSSSYEQYF
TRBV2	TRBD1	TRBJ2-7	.	TGTGCCAGCAGTTTTACAGGGGGTAGCCTATTATCCTTATACGAGCAGTACTTC	CASSFTGGSLLSLYEQYF
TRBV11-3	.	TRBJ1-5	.	TGTGCCAGCAGCCTATTTACAGGGTATAGCAATCAGCCCCAGCATTTT	CASSLFTGYSNQPQHF
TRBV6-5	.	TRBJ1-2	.	TGTGCCAGCCTTATAAACTATGGCTACACCTTC	CASLINYGYTF
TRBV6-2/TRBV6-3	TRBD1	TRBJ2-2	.	TGTGCCAGCAGTTACACAGGGGTAATCGACACCGGGGAGCTGTTTTTT	CASSYTGVIDTGELFF
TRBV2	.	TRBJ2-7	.	TGTGCCAGCAGTGTGCAGGCATACTCCTACGAGCAGTACTTC	CASSVQAYSYEQYF
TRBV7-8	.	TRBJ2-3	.	TGTGCCAGCAGCTTAGCCGCTAATACGCAGTATTTT	CASSLAANTQYF
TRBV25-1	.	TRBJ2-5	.	TGTGCCAGCAGTGCCCCGCGGGAGACCCAGTACTTC	CASSAPRETQYF